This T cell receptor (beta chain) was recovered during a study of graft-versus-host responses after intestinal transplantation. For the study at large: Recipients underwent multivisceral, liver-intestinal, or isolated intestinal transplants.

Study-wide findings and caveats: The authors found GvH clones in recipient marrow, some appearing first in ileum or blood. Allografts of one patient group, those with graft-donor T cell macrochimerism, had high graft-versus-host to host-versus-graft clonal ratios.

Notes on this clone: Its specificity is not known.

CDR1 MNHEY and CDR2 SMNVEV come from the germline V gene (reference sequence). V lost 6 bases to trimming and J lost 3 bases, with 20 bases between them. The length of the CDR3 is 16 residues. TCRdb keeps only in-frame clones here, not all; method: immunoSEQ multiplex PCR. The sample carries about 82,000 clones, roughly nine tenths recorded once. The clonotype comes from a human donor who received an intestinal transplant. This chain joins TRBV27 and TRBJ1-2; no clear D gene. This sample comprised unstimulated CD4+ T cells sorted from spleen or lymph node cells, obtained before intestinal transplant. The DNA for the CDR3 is TGTGCCAGCAGCCCTCAGAGTTTAGCCCGACACTATGGCTACACCTTC. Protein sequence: CASSPQSLARHYGYTF.